The T cell receptor beta chain described here comes from a study of control samples from healthy donors and cancer patients. The CDR3 covers 16 residues. J was trimmed by 7 bases and V by 8 bases; bases with no gene match: 17. Per the germline V gene, CDR1 is MNHEY and CDR2 is SMNVEV (reference sequence). Produced via immunoSEQ multiplex PCR; TCRdb's table is partial and in-frame only. The table includes approximately 58,000 clones, more than 70% detected once. Sequencing was carried out using PBMCs. The receptor's source is a woman in her sixties with lung cancer. V gene TRBV27 combines with J gene TRBJ1-2; 9 nucleotides match TRBD1. The CDR3 DNA sequence: TGTGCCAGCGGCCTAATGCCTTCGACAGGGGGGAGTGGCTACACCTTC. Encoded protein: CASGLMPSTGGSGYTF.